This T cell receptor (beta chain) was captured in a study of blood T cell repertoires in COVID-19. Across the study: The origin of the acute and convalescent COVID-19 samples was the United States, Italy and Spain. The analysed material was cDNA or gDNA that came from T cells, B-cell-depleted T cells, or PBMCs.

The sample holds one count of this clone. In the authors' methods: Estimation of nucleated cell counts was performed using reference gene primer amplification. This table comes from immunoSEQ multiplex PCR, and its TCRdb copy is limited to in-frame clones, with some not included. V and J calls and clone size follow that table, whereas D and trimming were derived from the DNA. Of around 140,000 clones in the sample, roughly 88% were seen once. Germline V gives CDR1 MDHEN, CDR2 SYDVKM. Trimming cost V 2 bases and J 4 bases, with 21 bases left between them. The CDR3 is made up of 18 amino acids. The sequenced material came from peripheral blood. This chain uses TRBV28 with TRBJ1-5, with TRBD1 as a possible D gene (5 bases). This clonotype was sampled from a man between 60 and 75 years old with active or convalescent COVID-19. CDR3 coding DNA: TGTGCCAGCAGTTTAGGGCAGGACAATTGGTTAGGGAATCAGCCCCAGCATTTT. It is translated as CASSLGQDNWLGNQPQHF.